Presented here are 30 T cell receptor beta chains from one specimen sequenced in a study of spatial heterogeneity in lung cancer. TCRdb reprocessed the 5' RACE reads with MiXCR, giving one entry per CDR3 protein. The sample consists of about 39,000 distinct CDR3 sequences, 2.5% to 3.5% of them appearing once. Time point in this sample: sample taken at primary tumor resection. The sample consisted of normal lung tissue next to the tumor, taken at surgery. The receptors derive from a male donor with early-stage non-small cell lung cancer.

This clonotype was counted at least ten times. The V gene is TRBV29-1, the J gene TRBJ2-5; D is undetermined. CDR3 length equals 12 residues. Germline loops: CDR1 SQVTM, CDR2 ANQGSEA. The ends were cut back, 4 bases at V and 3 bases at J, with 9 bases in the middle. The CDR3 reads CSVVDAEETQYF. The CDR3 region has the DNA TGCAGCGTTGTAGACGCGGAAGAGACCCAGTACTTC. The entire variable domain, with the rest obtained from reference TRBV29-1 and TRBJ2-5, is as follows: SAVISQKPSRDICQRGTSLTIQCQVDSQVTMMFWYRQQPGQSLTLIATANQGSEATYESGFVIDKFPISRPNLTFSTLTVSNMSPEDSSIYLCSVVDAEETQYFGPGTRLLVL.

This clonotype was recorded many times. CDR3 loop: CASRPIGRRPYEQYF. CDR3 DNA: TGCGCCAGCAGACCGATTGGGCGCCGCCCCTACGAGCAGTACTTC. This chain uses TRBV4-1 with TRBJ2-7; D remains ambiguous. Between the trimmed V and J ends, which lost 6 bases and 2 bases, there was a span of 17 bases. The CDR3 consists of 15 residues. The germline V gene has CDR1 MGHRA and CDR2 YSYEKL.

This clonotype was seen many times. This rearrangement joins TRBV20-1 to TRBJ2-1; tentatively, D is TRBD1 or TRBD2 (5 bases each). Germline V gene lookup returns CDR1 DFQATT and CDR2 SNEGSKA (reference sequence). Trimming shortened V by 5 bases and J by 4 bases, and 9 bases separated the two germline ends. The CDR3 totals 12 residues. As DNA, the CDR3 is TGCAGTGCTGGGGACGGGTACAATGAGCAGTTCTTC. Amino acid sequence: CSAGDGYNEQFF.

There are many counts of this clonotype. This chain connects TRBV5-1 to TRBJ1-1; D unresolved. CDR1 SGHRS and CDR2 YFSETQ come from the germline V gene. Trimming took 1 base from V and 8 from J, leaving 18 bases between them. The CDR3 covers 15 residues. The CDR3 region has the DNA TGCGCCAGCAGCTTGTATTTGGAAGGTTCTAAAGAAGCTTTCTTT. Its translation: CASSLYLEGSKEAFF.

This clonotype was recorded many times. The chain combines TRBV6-2 or TRBV6-3 with TRBJ2-2; D not resolved. This CDR3 is built from 12 residues. V dropped 5 bases and J dropped 6 bases, with 7 bases sitting between them. Germline CDR1 is MNHEY and CDR2 is SVGEGT. The DNA for the CDR3 is TGTGCCAGCAGTCCTCATGCCGGGGAGCTGTTTTTT. It codes for CASSPHAGELFF.

The sample holds many counts of this clonotype. V usage is TRBV5-1 and J usage is TRBJ2-1; 14 positions agree with TRBD2. In germline, CDR1 is SGHRS, CDR2 YFSETQ. This CDR3 is 15 amino acids long. The trim removed 3 bases at V and 9 bases at J, leaving 5 bases unmatched. The CDR3 bases are TGCGCCAGCAGCTGGGGACTAGCGGGAGCGGTTGAGCAGTTCTTC. Amino acid sequence: CASSWGLAGAVEQFF. Full variable domain (outside the CDR3, taken from reference TRBV5-1 and TRBJ2-1): KAGVTQTPRYLIKTRGQQVTLSCSPISGHRSVSWYQQTPGQGLQFLFEYFSETQRNKGNFPGRFSGRQFSNSRSEMNVSTLELGDSALYLCASSWGLAGAVEQFFGPGTRLTVL.

This clonotype was detected many times. The chain links TRBV20-1 to TRBJ2-1; D is perhaps TRBD1 (6 bases). Between the trimmed V and J ends, which lost 6 bases and 0 bases, there was a span of 12 bases. Germline V gene sequence: CDR1 DFQATT, CDR2 SNEGSKA (reference sequence). There are 14 residues in the CDR3. The CDR3 region is CSAIRGPSYNEQFF. The CDR3 nucleotides are TGCAGTGCAATCAGGGGACCCTCCTACAATGAGCAGTTCTTC.

This clonotype was counted at least ten times. The chain is built from TRBV10-2 and TRBJ1-5; the D gene is possibly TRBD1 (6 bases). The CDR3 is 18 residues long. Germline CDR1 WSHSY, CDR2 SAAADI. V lost 10 bases to trimming and J lost 2 bases, with 27 bases between them. CDR3 in DNA: TGCGCCACCCCGTTTTTTCCGGACAGAAAAAGGGGCAATCAGCCCCAGCATTTT. It yields the protein CATPFFPDRKRGNQPQHF.

This clonotype was picked up many times. V usage is TRBV9 and J usage is TRBJ2-7; D remains ambiguous. Trimming removed 2 bases from V and 2 bases from J, with 11 bases in between. Germline assignment: CDR1 SGDLS and CDR2 YYNGEE. The CDR3 has 14 residues. The CDR3 sequence is CASSVGSGTYEQYF. Written as DNA, the CDR3 is TGTGCCAGCAGCGTGGGCAGTGGGACCTACGAGCAGTACTTC.

This clonotype was observed many times. The chain is built from TRBV7-2 and TRBJ2-3; TRBD2 might be the D (5 bases). Trimming stripped 3 bases from V and 3 bases from J, with 7 bases between. CDR1 is SGHTA and CDR2 is FQGNSA in the germline V gene. This CDR3 contains 13 residues. This chain's CDR3 is CASSFTGTDTQYF. CDR3 bases: TGTGCCAGCAGCTTTACGGGGACAGATACGCAGTATTTT.

In its sample, this clonotype was seen many times. This sequence joins TRBV28 and TRBJ1-6; 8 positions match TRBD1. The CDR3 loop spans 13 amino acids. Germline CDR1 is MDHEN and CDR2 is SYDVKM. The J segment lost 9 bases and the V segment lost 6 bases, leaving 4 bases of the junction unmatched. Here the CDR3 reads CASSRTGGSPLHF. In nucleotides, the CDR3 is TGTGCCAGCAGCCGTACAGGGGGTTCACCCCTCCACTTT.

This clonotype occurred many times. The chain uses TRBV2 and TRBJ1-1; 7 positions match TRBD1. The CDR3 length is 14 residues. CDR1 is SNHLY, CDR2 FYNNEI, per germline. Trimming at V came to 6 bases and at J to 4 bases, leaving 8 bases not matched to a gene. CDR3 nucleotide sequence: TGTGCCAGCAGCTTGACAGGGATCGGCACTGAAGCTTTCTTT. This encodes CASSLTGIGTEAFF. The entire variable domain, with the rest obtained from reference TRBV2 and TRBJ1-1, is as follows: EPEVTQTPSHQVTQMGQEVILRCVPISNHLYFYWYRQILGQKVEFLVSFYNNEISEKSEIFDDQFSVERPDGSNFTLKIRSTKLEDSAMYFCASSLTGIGTEAFFGQGTRLTVV.

In its sample, this clonotype was seen many times. The chain has TRBV4-1 and TRBJ2-5; 12 bases agree with TRBD2. The CDR3 totals 15 residues. Germline values: CDR1 MGHRA, CDR2 YSYEKL. V shed 1 base, J shed 4 bases, and the junction held 1 base outside the gene matches. As DNA, the CDR3 is TGCGCCAGCAGCCAAGTGACTAGCGGGAGAGAGACCCAGTACTTC. Protein: CASSQVTSGRETQYF.

In this sample, this clonotype turned up many times. The J gene is TRBJ2-2, the V gene TRBV7-3; D is uncertain. The CDR3 is 13 residues long. Trimming cost V 5 bases and J 6 bases, with 10 bases left between them. CDR1 is SGHTA and CDR2 is FQGTGA in the germline V gene. The CDR3 bases are TGTGCCAGCAGCGCACAGTCCCCCGGGGAGCTGTTTTTT. Amino acid sequence: CASSAQSPGELFF.

This clonotype was seen repeatedly, ten times or more. V gene TRBV3-1 combines with J gene TRBJ1-6; 7 bases are shared with TRBD1. CDR3 length equals 14 residues. V was clipped by 5 bases and J by 9 bases; unmatched bases: 7. CDR1 is LGHDT and CDR2 is YNNKEL in the germline V gene (reference sequence). The CDR3: CASSYRGPSSPLHF. As DNA, the CDR3 is TGTGCCAGCAGCTACAGGGGACCTAGTTCACCCCTCCACTTT. Supplemented by reference TRBV3-1 and TRBJ1-6, the full variable domain reads DTAVSQTPKYLVTQMGNDKSIKCEQNLGHDTMYWYKQDSKKFLKIMFSYNNKELIINETVPNRFSPKSPDKAHLNLHINSLELGDSAVYFCASSYRGPSSPLHFGNGTRLTVT.

Many counts were recorded for this clonotype. The V and J genes are TRBV7-2 and TRBJ1-5, with TRBD1 identical over 9 bases. Trimming at V came to 4 bases and at J to 12 bases, leaving 10 bases not matched to a gene. From germline, CDR1 is SGHTA and CDR2 FQGNSA. The CDR3 is 14 amino acids. CDR3 nucleotides: TGTGCCAGCAGCTCACCGGGACAGGGCTTGTACCAGCATTTT. Translated: CASSSPGQGLYQHF.

This clonotype showed up many times. The V and J genes are TRBV3-1 and TRBJ1-3; perhaps TRBD1 as D (5 bases). Germline V gene sequence: CDR1 LGHDT, CDR2 YNNKEL (reference sequence). The CDR3 runs 15 residues. Trimming pared 8 bases from V and 6 bases from J, leaving 20 bases between. The CDR3 loop is CASRKGGGDENTIYF. The CDR3 DNA is TGTGCCAGCCGAAAAGGTGGGGGTGATGAAAACACCATATATTTT. The entire variable domain, with the rest obtained from reference TRBV3-1 and TRBJ1-3, is as follows: DTAVSQTPKYLVTQMGNDKSIKCEQNLGHDTMYWYKQDSKKFLKIMFSYNNKELIINETVPNRFSPKSPDKAHLNLHINSLELGDSAVYFCASRKGGGDENTIYFGEGSWLTVV.

The chain recombines TRBV2 with TRBJ2-1; TRBD2 aligns across 10 bases. This CDR3 has 18 amino acids. V was clipped by 4 bases and J by 12 bases; unmatched bases: 21. The germline CDR1 and CDR2 sequences are SNHLY and FYNNEI. CDR3 amino acids: CASSARGPAGGKGGGQFF. DNA of the CDR3: TGTGCCAGCAGTGCTCGAGGACCAGCGGGAGGGAAGGGAGGAGGGCAGTTCTTC.

To note about this clonotype: A much larger clone is a single base away; this may be a read error. The chain employs TRBV28 and TRBJ1-6, with 9 bases fitting TRBD1. The V gene's germline CDR1 is MDHEN and CDR2 SYDVKM. The CDR3 loop spans 15 amino acids. For the CDR3, the DNA is TGTGCCCGCAGTGCCGGGACAGGGACAGATTCACCCCTCCACTTT. It codes for CARSAGTGTDSPLHF.

This clonotype was recorded many times. This chain joins TRBV3-1 and TRBJ1-6; D is possibly TRBD1 (6 bases). Germline V gene lookup returns CDR1 LGHDT and CDR2 YNNKEL (reference sequence). V was trimmed by 7 bases and J by 10 bases, leaving 17 bases between them. The CDR3 has 14 residues. The DNA for the CDR3 is TGTGCCAGCAAGGGGGACACTGGGAGGTCACCCCTCCACTTT. It encodes CASKGDTGRSPLHF.

This clonotype was counted ten times or more. The genes are TRBV7-6 and TRBJ1-3, with TRBD1 matching 7 bases. CDR3 size: 16 residues. Germline assignment: CDR1 SGHVS and CDR2 FNYEAQ. Losses at the gene ends were 5 bases for V and 0 bases for J; bases not matched to a gene: 7. The CDR3 loop is CASSPGQLFSGNTIYF. As DNA, the CDR3 is TGTGCCAGCAGCCCGGGACAGCTGTTCTCTGGAAACACCATATATTTT.

This clonotype was seen ten or more times. V is TRBV7-8 and J is TRBJ2-3; unclear D gene. CDR1 is SGHVS, CDR2 FQNEAQ, per germline. V lost 7 bases and J lost 4, with 12 bases in between. The CDR3 covers 13 residues. The CDR3 nucleotides are TGTGCCAGCACCCTACTCCGGTCAGATACGCAGTATTTT. Translating it yields CASTLLRSDTQYF. The full variable domain, completed using reference TRBV7-8 and TRBJ2-3, is GAGVSQSPRYKVAKRGQDVALRCDPISGHVSLFWYQQALGQGPEFLTYFQNEAQLDKSGLPSDRFFAERPEGSVSTLKIQRTQQEDSAVYLCASTLLRSDTQYFGPGTRLTVL.

This clonotype was observed at least ten times. This chain links TRBV18 with TRBJ2-5, with TRBD1 matching over 8 bases. Germline V gene lookup returns CDR1 KGHSH and CDR2 LQKENI. V was clipped by 4 bases and J by 4 bases; unmatched bases: 2. This CDR3 comprises 13 residues. The CDR3 reads CASSQGTGETQYF. CDR3 nucleotide sequence: TGTGCCAGCTCACAAGGGACAGGAGAGACCCAGTACTTC. Combining the CDR3 with reference TRBV18 and TRBJ2-5 gives the whole variable domain NAGVMQNPRHLVRRRGQEARLRCSPMKGHSHVYWYRQLPEEGLKFMVYLQKENIIDESGMPKERFSAEFPKEGPSILRIQQVVRGDSAAYFCASSQGTGETQYFGPGTRLLVL.

This clonotype has ten or more counts. The rearrangement joins TRBV5-4 to TRBJ2-2; D might be TRBD2 (6 bases). Germline V gives CDR1 SGHNT, CDR2 YYREEE (reference sequence). Trimming removed 0 bases at V and 6 bases at J, with 12 bases between. The CDR3 contains 15 residues. The DNA of the CDR3 is TGTGCCAGCAGCTTGGATAGGAGGGAAGCCGGGGAGCTGTTTTTT. This encodes CASSLDRREAGELFF.

This clonotype was observed at least ten times. The rearrangement joins TRBV28 to TRBJ2-5; TRBD2 might be the D (5 bases). Per the germline V gene, CDR1 is MDHEN and CDR2 is SYDVKM. V dropped 5 bases and J dropped 0 bases, with 19 bases sitting between them. The CDR3 spans 17 residues. Here the CDR3 DNA reads TGTGCCAGCAGTCCGTTAGTAGGGTCGGGGTACCAAGAGACCCAGTACTTC. Protein sequence: CASSPLVGSGYQETQYF.

This clonotype has ten or more counts. Sequence at one end of the junction differs from germline and may be a read error. The chain uses TRBV7-2 and TRBJ2-5, with a weak D call TRBD2 (5 bases). This CDR3 is built from 13 residues. Looked up from germline, CDR1 is SGHTA and CDR2 is FQGNSA. The CDR3 coding sequence is TGTGCCAGCAGCTTATCGGCGGGTATTAATAGAGACTTC. Its translation: CASSLSAGINRDF.

This clonotype was observed many times. The rearrangement links TRBV6-2 or TRBV6-3 to TRBJ2-1; TRBD1 matches at 9 bases. V shed 2 bases and J 2 bases; nucleotides not matched to a gene: 19. The germline CDR1 and CDR2 sequences are MNHEY and SVGEGT. The CDR3 has 21 residues. The CDR3 loop is CASSYSLLAHGTGKAYNEQFF. Here the CDR3 DNA reads TGTGCCAGCAGTTACAGTCTCCTAGCGCACGGGACAGGGAAGGCCTACAATGAGCAGTTCTTC.

V is TRBV6-2 or TRBV6-3 and J is TRBJ2-1; tentatively, D is TRBD1 (6 bases). Looked up from germline, CDR1 is MNHEY and CDR2 is SVGEGT. The CDR3 covers 13 residues. V dropped 6 bases and J dropped 7 bases, with 13 bases sitting between them. The CDR3 protein is CASRRDIFNEQFF. The CDR3 DNA reads TGTGCCAGCAGGAGGGACATCTTTAATGAGCAGTTCTTC.

Details on this clonotype: This may stem from a read error, because a much larger clone lies one nucleotide away. The chain employs TRBV5-1 and TRBJ1-5, with TRBD1 matching 10 bases. Germline V lookup: CDR1 SGHRS, CDR2 YFSETQ. The CDR3 has 16 amino acids. V lost 7 bases to trimming and J lost 2 bases; unmatched junction nucleotides: 9. The CDR3 loop reads CASGQTGGVGNQPQHF. The DNA for the CDR3 is TGCGCCAGCGGCCAGACAGGGGGCGTTGGCAATCAGCCCCAGCATTTT.

Many counts were recorded for this clonotype. The gene calls are TRBV7-6 and TRBJ1-6; D gene uncertain. Germline CDR1 and CDR2: SGHVS and FNYEAQ. The CDR3 is 14 residues long. Trimming stripped 2 bases from V and 0 bases from J, with 2 bases between. CDR3 residues: CASSLSSYNSPLHF. DNA for the CDR3: TGTGCCAGCAGCTTAAGCTCCTATAATTCACCCCTCCACTTT.